The entry that follows covers one T cell receptor (beta chain) sequence. Its antigen is undetermined. The sequenced fragment ends 3 residues before the CDR3 boundary, so the rest is inferred from the germline J gene. This sample is part of a study of T cells in women clearing cervical HPV infection. Study at large: Cases: HPV16-related CIN3 or worse on histology, a couple of invasive cancers. Case blood was drawn when the lesion was first found; control blood after infection became undetectable. General study results and limits: A classifier using richness and V gene abundances reached an AUC of more than 0.8.

The CDR3 consists of 17 residues. Trimming removed 3 bases at V and 1 base at J, with 17 bases between. Germline V gene data show CDR1 as KGHSH and CDR2 as LQKENI. TCR beta CDR3 amplified by multiplex PCR from 950 to 1,500 ng genomic DNA. Measured with immunoSEQ multiplex PCR; TCRdb has only the in-frame clones, and not every one. The table for this sample gives under 30,000 clones. The chain carries TRBV18 and TRBJ2-3, with a tentative D call TRBD2 (5 bases). The sample consisted of blood buffy coat. The receptor was isolated from a woman between 18 and 75 years old with a cervical HPV16 infection that either progressed to CIN3+ or cleared (not recorded which). The DNA read from the CDR3 is TGTGCCAGCTCACCTTGGACTGGCGGCAAAGGCACAGATACG. This encodes CASSPWTGGKGTDT. The complete CDR3 sequence is CASSPWTGGKGTDTQYF.